The sequence of this TCR beta chain was determined in a study of blood T cell repertoires in COVID-19. Looking at the study overall: The study drew acute and convalescent COVID-19 samples from the United States, Italy and Spain. The cDNA or gDNA used as material had been derived from T cells, B-cell-depleted T cells, or PBMCs.

The CDR3 has 15 residues. From germline, CDR1 is SGHAT and CDR2 FQNNGV. V was pared by 5 bases and J by 4 bases, with 7 bases of the junction left unmatched. Seattle-derived patients entered the study during active infection and were followed longitudinally. Study processing details: How many nucleated cells were present was estimated from reference gene primer amplification. Measured with immunoSEQ multiplex PCR; TCRdb has only the in-frame clones, and not every one. That table is the source of V, J and clone size, and D and trimming were worked out from the DNA. Of under 450,000 clones in the sample, 89% were seen once. This clone was found once.

V is TRBV11-2 and J is TRBJ2-1, with 8 bases matching TRBD1. The TCR comes from a woman between 40 and 50 years old with COVID-19, enrolled during active disease. The sample comprised peripheral blood. The CDR3 spells CASSRGQGQYNEQFF. In DNA, the CDR3 is TGTGCCAGCAGCCGAGGACAGGGACAGTACAATGAGCAGTTCTTC.